The TCR beta chain described here comes from a study of sequential checkpoint blockade in melanoma. Treatment given: randomized to nivolumab then ipilimumab (arm A) or the reverse (arm B). From thawed PBMCs, live CD3+CD8+ cells negative for CD19 and CD56 were sorted. Assay: immunoSEQ multiplex PCR; the TCRdb copy retains only in-frame clones and omits some. The repertoire consists of 40,000 or so clones, with 80% to 90% occurring once and the leading ten covering more than 10%. Sequenced here: CD8+ T cells sorted from blood (inferred from file names), sampled from a patient given nivolumab and ipilimumab in sequence. The TCR comes from a human donor with melanoma.

CDR3 nucleotide sequence: TGTGCCAGCAGCTTGATGGGGAGTGCGGGGACTGAAGCTTTCTTT. Translation gives CASSLMGSAGTEAFF. J is TRBJ1-1 and V is TRBV5-4; D is undetermined. Trimming removed 1 base at V and 5 bases at J, with 15 bases between. This CDR3 is 15 amino acids long. In germline, CDR1 is SGHNT, CDR2 YYREEE (reference sequence).